The 29 T cell receptor beta chains reported below all come from one sample, sequenced in a study of blood T cell repertoires in COVID-19. Generated by immunoSEQ multiplex PCR, the TCRdb table keeps only in-frame clones and is missing some. This table holds roughly 140,000 clones, 85% to 90% found once. Sequenced sample: peripheral blood. The receptors derive from a woman of 80 years or more with acute or convalescent COVID-19.

The chain couples TRBV6-1 to TRBJ1-5; D ambiguous. The V end was cut by 0 bases, the J end by 2 bases, with 8 bases between. The V gene's germline CDR1 is MNHNS and CDR2 SASEGT. CDR3 length: 15 residues. Here the CDR3 reads CASSEAAGGNQPQHF. CDR3 sequence (DNA): TGTGCCAGCAGTGAAGCGGCCGGGGGCAATCAGCCCCAGCATTTT.

The CDR3 nucleotides read TGTGCCAGCAGCTTAGTAGTCGGCAGGAACAATGAGCAGTTCTTC. Its translation is CASSLVVGRNNEQFF. This chain uses TRBV7-2 with TRBJ2-1; no clear D gene. The CDR3 extends over 15 amino acids. Germline values: CDR1 SGHTA, CDR2 FQGNSA. V was trimmed by 1 base and J by 5 bases, leaving 12 bases between them.

V is TRBV4-3 and J is TRBJ1-2; TRBD1 matches 7 bases. V shed 1 base, J shed 5 bases, and the junction held 1 base outside the gene matches. The germline gives CDR1 LGHNA, CDR2 YSLEER. This CDR3 comprises 13 residues. The CDR3 DNA reads as TGCGCCAGCAGCCAAGCAGGGGGATATGGCTACACCTTC. The encoded protein is CASSQAGGYGYTF.

This chain joins TRBV11-2 and TRBJ1-1; 8 positions agree with TRBD1. This CDR3 is built from 15 residues. Germline V gene sequence: CDR1 SGHAT, CDR2 FQNNGV. After removal of 5 bases from V and 0 bases from J, the junction contained 5 bases not matched to a gene. The CDR3, as DNA: TGTGCCAGCAGCCTGACAGGGGCCTTGAACACTGAAGCTTTCTTT. Its protein is CASSLTGALNTEAFF. The full variable domain, its missing parts supplied by reference TRBV11-2 and TRBJ1-1, is EAGVAQSPRYKIIEKRQSVAFWCNPISGHATLYWYQQILGQGPKLLIQFQNNGVVDDSQLPKDRFSAERLKGVDSTLKIQPAKLEDSAVYLCASSLTGALNTEAFFGQGTRLTVV.

The rearrangement links TRBV6-5 to TRBJ2-7; no definite D call. CDR1 is MNHEY, CDR2 SVGAGI, per germline. The V end lost 8 bases, the J end lost 3 bases, and 8 bases lay between the germline ends. The length of the CDR3 is 11 residues. CDR3 DNA sequence: TGTGCCAGCGGGCAGTTCTACGAGCAGTACTTC. Translation: CASGQFYEQYF.

The chain has TRBV2 and TRBJ1-5, with 7 nucleotides matching TRBD1. In germline, CDR1 is SNHLY, CDR2 FYNNEI. The junction had 5 bases not matched to a gene; V was cut back by 6 bases and J by 0 bases. The CDR3 contains 15 residues. CDR3 amino acids: CASRGQAVSNQPQHF. The DNA for the CDR3 is TGTGCCAGCAGAGGACAGGCTGTTAGCAATCAGCCCCAGCATTTT.

The CDR3 DNA sequence: TGTGCTAGTGGTTTGGTACTGTGGGGGACAGCAGCCAAAAACATTCAGTACTTC. Protein: CASGLVLWGTAAKNIQYF. The rearrangement uses TRBV12-5 and TRBJ2-4; TRBD1 aligns across 7 bases. Looked up from germline, CDR1 is LGHNT and CDR2 is FRNRAP. The CDR3 consists of 18 residues. After removal of 0 bases from V and 0 bases from J, the junction contained 8 bases not matched to a gene.

The chain is built from TRBV7-9 and TRBJ2-2, with unresolved D. Trimming shortened V by 1 base and J by 3 bases, and 6 bases separated the two germline ends. In germline, CDR1 is SEHNR, CDR2 FQNEAQ (reference sequence). There are 14 residues in the CDR3. CDR3 sequence: CASSLDSHTGELFF. Here the CDR3 DNA reads TGTGCCAGCAGCTTAGACAGTCACACCGGGGAGCTGTTTTTT.

The J gene is TRBJ2-5, the V gene TRBV5-1; D ambiguous. V was cut by 0 bases and J by 0 bases, with 9 bases left in between. Germline V gene sequence: CDR1 SGHRS, CDR2 YFSETQ. The CDR3 contains 15 residues. The chain's CDR3 is CASSLGSRYQETQYF. The CDR3 bases are TGCGCCAGCAGCTTGGGCAGCAGGTACCAAGAGACCCAGTACTTC. The full variable domain, its missing parts supplied by reference TRBV5-1 and TRBJ2-5, is KAGVTQTPRYLIKTRGQQVTLSCSPISGHRSVSWYQQTPGQGLQFLFEYFSETQRNKGNFPGRFSGRQFSNSRSEMNVSTLELGDSALYLCASSLGSRYQETQYFGPGTRLLVL.

The chain couples TRBV11-3 to TRBJ2-3; the match to TRBD2 covers 7 bases. V lost 0 bases, J lost 2 bases, and 11 bases stayed unmatched. The CDR3 covers 18 residues. Germline CDR1 and CDR2: SGHNT and YENEEA. CDR3 nucleotides: TGTGCCAGCAGCTTAGATCCCTCGAGGGGAGGGGACACAGATACGCAGTATTTT. Its translation: CASSLDPSRGGDTDTQYF.

CDR3 amino acids: CATSRDYQGEGYGYTF. CDR3 nucleotide sequence: TGTGCCACCAGCAGAGATTATCAGGGGGAAGGCTATGGCTACACCTTC. The chain is built from TRBV15 and TRBJ1-2; the match to TRBD1 covers 7 bases. Germline-derived CDR1 and CDR2 are LNHNV and YYDKDF (reference sequence). The CDR3 contains 16 residues. Unmatched junction bases numbered 8, after V lost 0 bases and J lost 4 bases.

The rearrangement links TRBV27 to TRBJ2-7; possibly TRBD1 for D (5 bases). Trimming cost V 6 bases and J 0 bases, with 12 bases left between them. The CDR3 extends over 14 amino acids. Germline CDR1 and CDR2: MNHEY and SMNVEV (reference sequence). The CDR3 DNA sequence: TGTGCCAGCAGGGTAGGGGCAGGCTCCTACGAGCAGTACTTC. As protein: CASRVGAGSYEQYF.

J is TRBJ1-1 and V is TRBV29-1; D may be TRBD1 (5 bases). Germline V CDR1 and CDR2: SQVTM, ANQGSEA. The length of the CDR3 is 14 residues. V lost 4 bases and J 4 bases, leaving 16 bases between the germline ends. This CDR3 is CSVVRPGTLTEAFF. As DNA, the CDR3 is TGCAGCGTTGTAAGACCCGGGACTCTCACTGAAGCTTTCTTT.

In this sample, this clone turned up a few times. The chain joins TRBV20-1 to TRBJ2-7; D gene unclear. Germline lookup yields CDR1 DFQATT and CDR2 SNEGSKA (reference sequence). V gave up 4 bases and J gave up 7 bases, with 11 bases separating them. The length of the CDR3 is 11 residues. CDR3 sequence (DNA): TGCAGTGCTACACGCGGTGGGGAGCAGTACTTC. As protein: CSATRGGEQYF.

V gene TRBV18 combines with J gene TRBJ2-3; weak D call: TRBD2 (6 bases). There are 16 residues in the CDR3. Trimming cost V 2 bases and J 0 bases, with 12 bases left between them. CDR1 and CDR2 (germline): KGHSH, LQKENI. This CDR3 reads CASSPSGTLSTDTQYF. CDR3 DNA: TGTGCCAGCTCACCATCCGGGACTTTGAGCACAGATACGCAGTATTTT.

The V and J genes are TRBV9 and TRBJ2-5, with D possibly matching TRBD2 (5 bases). CDR3 length: 14 residues. Germline lookup yields CDR1 SGDLS and CDR2 YYNGEE. Trimming left V 0 bases short and J 5 bases short, with 11 bases between. This chain's CDR3 is CASSVVGVGETQYF. The DNA of the CDR3 is TGTGCCAGCAGCGTAGTCGGGGTGGGGGAGACCCAGTACTTC.

The chain carries TRBV4-1 and TRBJ2-1, with 15 bases fitting TRBD2. Germline assignment: CDR1 MGHRA and CDR2 YSYEKL. Losses at the gene ends were 4 bases for V and 5 bases for J; bases not matched to a gene: 3. The CDR3 runs 16 residues. CDR3 nucleotides: TGCGCCAGCAGCCGGGGACTAGCGGGGGGTAACAATGAGCAGTTCTTC. This translates into CASSRGLAGGNNEQFF.

The chain combines TRBV10-3 with TRBJ2-2; D unresolved. The CDR3 covers 14 residues. Trimming pared 7 bases from V and 1 base from J, leaving 10 bases between. The germline gives CDR1 ENHRY, CDR2 SYGVKD. CDR3 sequence reads: CAITFSLNTGELFF. The CDR3, as DNA: TGTGCCATCACCTTTTCTTTGAACACCGGGGAGCTGTTTTTT.

CDR3 region: CASEGQLNEKLFF. The CDR3 DNA reads as TGTGCCAGCGAGGGACAGTTGAATGAAAAACTGTTTTTT. J is TRBJ1-4 and V is TRBV2; 7 bases agree with TRBD1. Germline trimming cut 8 bases from V and 5 bases from J; bases unmatched to any gene: 5. This CDR3 contains 13 residues. Germline CDR1 is SNHLY and CDR2 is FYNNEI.

The chain employs TRBV3-1 (or the pseudogene TRBV3-2) and TRBJ2-3; D ambiguous. Germline CDR1 and CDR2: LGHDT and YNNKEL (reference sequence). The CDR3 is 13 amino acids. V gave up 4 bases and J gave up 3 bases, with 8 bases separating them. The CDR3 is CASSPLATDTQYF. Here the CDR3 DNA reads TGTGCCAGCAGCCCCTTGGCTACAGATACGCAGTATTTT.

The genes are TRBV19 and TRBJ2-3; tentatively, D is TRBD1 (6 bases). This CDR3 region has 15 residues. Per the germline V gene, CDR1 is LNHDA and CDR2 is SQIVND (reference sequence). V was pared by 5 bases and J by 2 bases, with 14 bases between. The CDR3 spells CASSPGQLYTDTQYF. CDR3 nucleotides: TGTGCCAGTAGTCCCGGACAGTTATACACAGATACGCAGTATTTT.

This clone showed up just once. This chain connects TRBV4-1 to TRBJ1-4; TRBD1 matches at 7 bases. Germline V gene lookup returns CDR1 MGHRA and CDR2 YSYEKL. The CDR3 spans 14 residues. The J segment lost 5 bases and the V segment lost 3 bases, leaving 3 bases of the junction unmatched. The CDR3 here is CASSQGDSNEKLFF. The DNA for the CDR3 is TGCGCCAGCAGCCAGGGGGACAGCAATGAAAAACTGTTTTTT.

This rearrangement joins TRBV3-1 (or the pseudogene TRBV3-2) to TRBJ1-2; D remains ambiguous. The V and J ends lost 0 bases and 1 base respectively, with 6 bases between them. The CDR3 totals 14 residues. The V gene's germline CDR1 is LGHDT and CDR2 YNNKEL (reference sequence). CDR3 in amino acids: CASSQDTYNYGYTF. The CDR3, as DNA: TGTGCCAGCAGCCAAGACACCTATAACTATGGCTACACCTTC.

The chain employs TRBV18 and TRBJ1-5; D may be TRBD1 (5 bases). Germline V gene lookup returns CDR1 KGHSH and CDR2 LQKENI. This CDR3 has 15 amino acids. Trimming cost V 1 base and J 5 bases, with 12 bases left between them. The CDR3 here is CASSPQLSRDQPQHF. The CDR3, as DNA: TGTGCCAGCTCACCACAACTGAGCAGGGATCAGCCCCAGCATTTT. Full variable domain (rest looked up from reference TRBV18 and TRBJ1-5): NAGVMQNPRHLVRRRGQEARLRCSPMKGHSHVYWYRQLPEEGLKFMVYLQKENIIDESGMPKERFSAEFPKEGPSILRIQQVVRGDSAAYFCASSPQLSRDQPQHFGDGTRLSIL.

The table lists this clone with a count of one. The chain employs TRBV4-3 and TRBJ1-2; D remains unclear. The germline gives CDR1 LGHNA, CDR2 YSLEER. With 0 bases removed from V and 4 bases from J, the gap between germline ends came to 9 bases. The CDR3 length is 14 residues. The CDR3 DNA reads TGCGCCAGCAGCCAAGATAACTGGAGCTATGGCTACACCTTC. This codes for CASSQDNWSYGYTF.

This rearrangement joins TRBV5-1 to TRBJ2-3; a weak D match, TRBD1 (7 bases). CDR1 and CDR2 (germline): SGHRS, YFSETQ. This CDR3 has 14 amino acids. The V end was cut by 4 bases, the J end by 4 bases, with 13 bases between. Here the CDR3 reads CASSAGQSADTQYF. Here the CDR3 DNA reads TGCGCCAGCAGCGCGGGACAGTCAGCAGATACGCAGTATTTT. Variable domain in full (rest from reference TRBV5-1 and TRBJ2-3): KAGVTQTPRYLIKTRGQQVTLSCSPISGHRSVSWYQQTPGQGLQFLFEYFSETQRNKGNFPGRFSGRQFSNSRSEMNVSTLELGDSALYLCASSAGQSADTQYFGPGTRLTVL.

The rearrangement links TRBV27 to TRBJ1-1; 10 bases align to TRBD1. V shed 6 bases and J 4 bases; nucleotides not matched to a gene: 8. Germline V gene data show CDR1 as MNHEY and CDR2 as SMNVEV (reference sequence). The length of the CDR3 is 15 residues. The CDR3 DNA follows: TGTGCCAGCAGGCCGGGACAGGGGCGTATCACTGAAGCTTTCTTT. It codes for CASRPGQGRITEAFF.

The rearrangement joins TRBV5-5 to TRBJ1-5; 7 nucleotides agree with TRBD1. The junction had 2 bases not matched to a gene; V was cut back by 4 bases and J by 4 bases. This CDR3 spans 13 amino acids. CDR1 SGHKS and CDR2 YYEKEE come from the germline V gene (reference sequence). CDR3 loop: CASSIQGNQPQHF. CDR3 in DNA: TGTGCCAGCAGCATACAGGGGAATCAGCCCCAGCATTTT.

The CDR3 bases are TGCGCCAGCAGCCCTAATAGCGGGGGGGCCTCGGATACGCAGTATTTT. Its protein is CASSPNSGGASDTQYF. The V gene is TRBV5-1, the J gene TRBJ2-3, with 11 bases fitting TRBD2. With V trimmed by 4 bases and J by 6 bases, 10 bases remained unmatched. CDR1 SGHRS and CDR2 YFSETQ come from the germline V gene. The CDR3 extends over 16 amino acids.